Given below is one TCR beta chain in context. Its cognate antigen is unknown. This CDR3 has 17 amino acids. Trimming removed 5 bases from V and 3 bases from J, with 20 bases in between. Germline lookup yields CDR1 SEHNR and CDR2 FQNEAQ (reference sequence). The sample is drawn from a study of cytomegalovirus exposure and HLA in healthy donors. Researchers ran the PCR with 60 Vbeta and 13 Jbeta primers. The repertoire was sequenced with immunoSEQ multiplex PCR; TCRdb's copy has only in-frame clones and lacks some. The data contain around 98,000 clones, 80% to 90% of them singletons. The study's findings and limits: Sequencing likely generated an artifact that appeared as a cluster of highly shared sequence variants.

Sequenced sample: PBMCs. The rearrangement uses TRBV7-9 and TRBJ2-1; a weak D match, TRBD1 (6 bases). The clonotype comes from a man aged 35-49 years in good health and CMV-seronegative. CDR3 in DNA: TGTGCCAGCAGCCCGGCATGGCAGGGGATCGGCTACAATGAGCAGTTCTTC. Protein: CASSPAWQGIGYNEQFF.